This T cell receptor (beta chain) came from a study of blood T cell repertoires in COVID-19. Study as a whole: Specimens from acute and convalescent COVID-19 originated in the United States, Italy and Spain. T cells, B-cell-depleted T cells, or PBMCs provided the cDNA or gDNA that served as material.

Per the original methods: How many nucleated cells were present was estimated from reference gene primer amplification. The protocol was immunoSEQ multiplex PCR, while the TCRdb copy is restricted to in-frame clones and leaves out a portion. The V and J calls and the clone size are those of that table, but D and trimming were determined from the DNA. The table includes over 200,000 clones, around 82% detected once. The CDR3 covers 12 residues. Germline values: CDR1 SGHDN, CDR2 FVKESK. V was trimmed by 1 base and J by 14 bases, leaving 12 bases between them. This sequence was found in a woman aged 40 to 50 with acute or convalescent COVID-19. This chain joins TRBV14 and TRBJ2-1, with D maybe TRBD2 (5 bases). The sample consisted of peripheral blood. The CDR3 reads CASSQVTLGKFF. CDR3 DNA sequence: TGTGCCAGCAGCCAAGTGACGCTCGGGAAGTTCTTC.